A single TCR beta chain is shown here with its context. As processed by the authors: The assay estimated nucleated cells by amplifying reference gene primers. TCRdb's copy holds only in-frame clones and misses some; the assay was immunoSEQ multiplex PCR. V and J calls and clone size follow that table, whereas D and trimming were derived from the DNA. The data contain about 15,000 clones, over 70% of them singletons. These data are taken from a study of blood T cell repertoires in COVID-19. Across the study: Samples representing acute and convalescent COVID-19 were sourced from the United States, Italy and Spain. T cells, B-cell-depleted T cells, or PBMCs supplied cDNA or gDNA.

The germline V gene encodes CDR1 SGHRS and CDR2 YFSETQ. The CDR3 is 16 residues long. Trimming cost V 4 bases and J 7 bases; bases outside gene matches: 12. The chain carries TRBV5-1 and TRBJ2-1; 9 bases agree with TRBD1. This TCR came from a man aged 60 to 69 with acute or convalescent COVID-19. Sequencing was carried out using peripheral blood. The CDR3, as DNA: TGCGCCAGCAGCGGGTCGGCGGGACAGGGAAGAAATGAGCAGTTCTTC. Amino acids: CASSGSAGQGRNEQFF.